This T cell receptor (beta chain) appears in the sequencing data of a study of human T cells and chemical hapten exposure. Turning to the study itself: On roughly 2 cm by roughly 2 cm of upper inner arm skin, sensitization was performed with 2% DPC. Findings and caveats of the study: Relative to controls, expanded TCRs formed significantly more large CDR3 similarity clusters. Patch test score tracked positively with PT1 expanded TCR counts.

Library construction involved attaching unique molecular identifiers to individual cDNA molecules, which allowed quantitative, reproducible TCR counting. MiXCR, run by TCRdb on the RACE reads, gives a single entry per CDR3 protein. This table holds fewer than 300,000 distinct CDR3 sequences, over 7.5% found once. This clonotype was seen repeatedly, ten times or more. Antigen unknown. The CDR3 has 13 amino acids. Germline V CDR1 and CDR2: DFQATT, SNEGSKA (reference sequence). Trimming took 5 bases from V and 2 from J, leaving 10 bases between them. Time point specified: pre-sensitization, week 0. The treatment was: therapeutic diphenylcyclopropenone sensitization with weekly scalp DPC.

The sequenced sample was whole blood, obtained in connection with sensitization to the hapten diphenylcyclopropenone (DPC). The rearrangement links TRBV20-1 to TRBJ1-5; D is perhaps TRBD1 (5 bases). The TCR was taken from a man aged 18 to 30 with alopecia areata. Some clones in this sample may be carry-over from other donors' samples. The chain's CDR3 is CSAGGKGNQPQHF. The CDR3 DNA reads TGCAGTGCTGGGGGAAAGGGCAATCAGCCCCAGCATTTT.